Below are 24 T cell receptor beta chains sequenced from a single sample in a study of CD8+ T cells in alopecia areata. Treatment defined: oral pan-JAK inhibitor, 5-10 mg twice daily. Isolated RNA was reverse transcribed into cDNA used as the sequencing template. TCRdb keeps only in-frame clones here, not all; method: immunoSEQ multiplex PCR. The sample has fewer than 150,000 clones, about three fifths seen once. Specimen: CD8+ T cells sorted from blood, collected at week 4, from a patient treated with tofacitinib. The receptors stem from a human donor with alopecia areata.

The chain joins TRBV4-1 to TRBJ1-1; a possible D gene is TRBD1 (5 bases). The CDR3 runs 17 residues. V lost 2 bases, J lost 2 bases, and 18 bases lay in between. Germline-derived CDR1 and CDR2 are MGHRA and YSYEKL. The CDR3 loop is CASSQTTTTTVNTEAFF. The CDR3 DNA sequence: TGCGCCAGCAGCCAAACAACGACCACGACAGTTAACACTGAAGCTTTCTTT.

The J gene is TRBJ2-5, the V gene TRBV19; possible D gene TRBD2, 7 bases. This CDR3 spans 16 amino acids. V was pared by 0 bases and J by 1 base, with 12 bases between. The V gene's germline CDR1 is LNHDA and CDR2 SQIVND (reference sequence). This CDR3 is CASSIDLGGAQETQYF. Written as DNA, the CDR3 is TGTGCCAGTAGTATAGATCTGGGGGGGGCCCAAGAGACCCAGTACTTC. Based on the CDR3 plus reference TRBV19 and TRBJ2-5, the full variable domain is DGGITQSPKYLFRKEGQNVTLSCEQNLNHDAMYWYRQDPGQGLRLIYYSQIVNDFQKGDIAEGYSVSREKKESFPLTVTSAQKNPTAFYLCASSIDLGGAQETQYFGPGTRLLVL.

V gene TRBV2 combines with J gene TRBJ2-7, with a possible D match to TRBD1 (6 bases). The CDR3 is 12 amino acids. Germline V lookup: CDR1 SNHLY, CDR2 FYNNEI. V was cut by 3 bases and J by 6 bases, with 9 bases left in between. The CDR3 here is CASSETRGEQYF. The DNA of the CDR3 is TGTGCCAGCAGTGAGACCAGGGGCGAGCAGTACTTC.

The chain carries TRBV29-1 and TRBJ2-7; TRBD1 might be the D (6 bases). This CDR3 has 15 residues. The V end was cut by 7 bases, the J end by 2 bases, with 21 bases between. In germline, CDR1 is SQVTM, CDR2 ANQGSEA. CDR3 nucleotides: TGCAGCGCGGAATCAGGGACAAAGGAAGCCTACGAGCAGTACTTC. Translation gives CSAESGTKEAYEQYF.

The CDR3 DNA follows: TGCAGTGGGAGGGCCGCGAACACCGGGGAGCTGTTTTTT. This gives the protein CSGRAANTGELFF. This rearrangement joins TRBV29-1 to TRBJ2-2; the match to TRBD2 covers 7 bases. Germline CDR1 SQVTM, CDR2 ANQGSEA. CDR3 length: 13 residues.

The J gene is TRBJ2-3, the V gene TRBV5-1, with 9 nucleotides matching TRBD2. The CDR3 is 17 amino acids. CDR1 and CDR2 (germline): SGHRS, YFSETQ. V was clipped by 0 bases and J by 0 bases; unmatched bases: 5. The CDR3 loop reads CASSLGQLAGSTDTQYF. CDR3 bases: TGCGCCAGCAGCTTGGGACAACTAGCGGGTAGCACAGATACGCAGTATTTT.

This clone was picked up a small number of times. V is TRBV29-1 and J is TRBJ2-7; the D gene could be TRBD1 or TRBD2 (5 bases each). Per germline, CDR1 SQVTM and CDR2 ANQGSEA. The CDR3 has 12 amino acids. Trimming cost V 3 bases and J 3 bases, with 9 bases left between them. CDR3 nucleotide sequence: TGCAGCGTTGAGGGGACCGACTACGAGCAGTACTTC. Amino acid sequence: CSVEGTDYEQYF.

The chain carries TRBV30 and TRBJ1-2; tentatively, D is TRBD1 (5 bases). Germline assignment: CDR1 GTSNPN and CDR2 SVGIG (reference sequence). Trimming left V 0 bases short and J 4 bases short, with 12 bases between. The CDR3 consists of 14 residues. CDR3 bases: TGTGCCTGGAGTGTCTTAGGGACGGTCTATGGCTACACCTTC. The encoded protein is CAWSVLGTVYGYTF.

The chain carries TRBV29-1 and TRBJ2-5, with D perhaps TRBD1 (6 bases). The length of the CDR3 is 15 residues. CDR1 and CDR2 from the germline V gene are SQVTM and ANQGSEA. The V end was cut by 6 bases, the J end by 5 bases, with 22 bases between. The CDR3 nucleotides read TGCAGCGTCGCTCCCGGATCAGGGGTAGGGGAGACCCAGTACTTC. It translates to CSVAPGSGVGETQYF.

J is TRBJ2-1 and V is TRBV27; 10 bases are shared with TRBD2. The CDR3 is made up of 15 amino acids. Germline V CDR1 and CDR2: MNHEY, SMNVEV (reference sequence). Germline trimming cut 2 bases from V and 6 bases from J; bases unmatched to any gene: 4. CDR3 region: CASSLMGLASNEQFF. The CDR3 nucleotides are TGTGCCAGCAGTTTAATGGGACTAGCGAGCAATGAGCAGTTCTTC.

Only a few counts were recorded for this clone. This same CDR3 is encoded by further DNA sequences in the sample. As DNA, the CDR3 is TGTGCCAGCAGTTTATTGGGGAATGAGCAGTTCTTC. It codes for CASSLLGNEQFF. V gene TRBV27 combines with J gene TRBJ2-1; D not resolved. The V gene's germline CDR1 is MNHEY and CDR2 SMNVEV (reference sequence). V was shortened by 1 base and J by 7 bases, with 5 bases between the two germline ends. The CDR3 consists of 12 residues.

The chain is built from TRBV13 and TRBJ1-1; a possible D gene is TRBD1 (6 bases). Germline values: CDR1 PRHDT, CDR2 FYEKMQ (reference sequence). V gave up 2 bases and J gave up 8 bases, with 9 bases separating them. The CDR3 sequence is 12 residues long. The CDR3 here is CASSLPQGEAFF. In DNA form, the CDR3 reads TGTGCCAGCAGCTTACCCCAGGGGGAAGCTTTCTTT.

This clone has just a few counts. Other DNA sequences of this sample code for an identical CDR3. The V and J genes are TRBV7-9 and TRBJ1-1; 7 bases agree with TRBD1. The CDR3 runs to 12 residues. CDR1 and CDR2 from the germline V gene are SEHNR and FQNEAQ (reference sequence). Trimming at V came to 3 bases and at J to 7 bases, leaving 2 bases not matched to a gene. The CDR3 sequence: CASSLGTVEAFF. DNA of the CDR3: TGTGCCAGCAGCTTGGGGACAGTTGAAGCTTTCTTT.

A few counts support this clone. The chain employs TRBV29-1 and TRBJ2-5; 13 bases fit TRBD2. The CDR3 length is 14 residues. Germline V gene data show CDR1 as SQVTM and CDR2 as ANQGSEA. J was trimmed by 5 bases and V by 3 bases; bases with no gene match: 3. The chain's CDR3 is CSVDPTSGGETQYF. The CDR3 DNA follows: TGCAGCGTTGACCCGACTAGCGGGGGGGAGACCCAGTACTTC.

The chain couples TRBV5-6 to TRBJ2-5; D tentatively reads TRBD1 or TRBD2 (5 bases each). The CDR3 extends over 13 amino acids. CDR1 and CDR2 from the germline V gene are SGHDT and YYEEEE. V was cut by 0 bases and J by 2 bases, with 5 bases left in between. The CDR3 is CASSLGGQETQYF. The DNA for the CDR3 is TGTGCCAGCAGCTTGGGGGGGCAAGAGACCCAGTACTTC.

This chain uses TRBV7-9 with TRBJ1-1, with D possibly TRBD1 on 5 matching bases. CDR3 length: 13 amino acids. In germline, CDR1 is SEHNR, CDR2 FQNEAQ (reference sequence). V was cut by 5 bases and J by 4 bases, with 11 bases left in between. The CDR3 DNA is TGTGCCAGCAGCATACCGGGGGGCACTGAAGCTTTCTTT. Amino acid sequence: CASSIPGGTEAFF. Full variable domain (remainder filled in from reference TRBV7-9 and TRBJ1-1): DTGVSQNPRHKITKRGQNVTFRCDPISEHNRLYWYRQTLGQGPEFLTYFQNEAQLEKSRLLSDRFSAERPKGSFSTLEIQRTEQGDSAMYLCASSIPGGTEAFFGQGTRLTVV.

The chain has TRBV5-6 and TRBJ2-3, with D unclear. V was cut by 3 bases and J by 2 bases, with 13 bases left in between. CDR3 length: 15 amino acids. The germline V gene encodes CDR1 SGHDT and CDR2 YYEEEE. CDR3 DNA sequence: TGTGCCAGCAGCTCCGAGACGGGTGACACAGATACGCAGTATTTT. Translation: CASSSETGDTDTQYF.

V is TRBV14 and J is TRBJ1-4; TRBD1 matches 9 bases. Germline assignment: CDR1 SGHDN and CDR2 FVKESK. V shed 6 bases and J 1 base; nucleotides not matched to a gene: 3. The CDR3 totals 15 residues. CDR3 DNA sequence: TGTGCCAGCAGAGCGACAGGGGGAACTAATGAAAAACTGTTTTTT. It translates to CASRATGGTNEKLFF.

The chain has TRBV4-3 and TRBJ2-7; 11 nucleotides agree with TRBD2. V lost 0 bases and J lost 4; bases outside the gene matches: 2. The CDR3 contains 15 residues. Looked up from germline, CDR1 is LGHNA and CDR2 is YSLEER. CDR3 in DNA: TGCGCCAGCAGCCAAGATCTAGCGGGGGGATACGAGCAGTACTTC. Translated, it gives CASSQDLAGGYEQYF.

The chain uses TRBV7-8 and TRBJ2-2; D perhaps matches TRBD1 (5 bases). The length of the CDR3 is 15 residues. Germline V lookup: CDR1 SGHVS, CDR2 FQNEAQ. V was clipped by 5 bases and J by 1 base, with 11 bases between them. The CDR3 reads CASSPPDKNTGELFF. The CDR3 bases are TGTGCCAGCAGCCCCCCGGACAAGAACACCGGGGAGCTGTTTTTT.

The chain is built from TRBV23-1 and TRBJ1-2, with D hard to call. TRBV23-1 qualifies as an ORF whose function is uncertain. The CDR3 length is 14 residues. With 7 bases removed from V and 2 bases from J, the gap between germline ends came to 14 bases. CDR3 sequence: CASTPGMRNYGYTF. CDR3 sequence (DNA): TGCGCCAGCACGCCGGGGATGAGGAACTATGGCTACACCTTC.

V usage is TRBV2 and J usage is TRBJ1-2; tentatively, D is TRBD1 (5 bases). This CDR3 region has 14 residues. Germline V lookup: CDR1 SNHLY, CDR2 FYNNEI. Trimming pared 0 bases from V and 4 bases from J, leaving 9 bases between. CDR3 in amino acids: CASSEARQLYGYTF. CDR3 sequence (DNA): TGTGCCAGCAGTGAAGCGCGACAGCTCTATGGCTACACCTTC.

This clone showed up just a few times. The V gene is TRBV30, the J gene TRBJ2-1; 9 bases fit TRBD1. The CDR3 has 14 residues. The V gene end was trimmed by 4 bases and the J gene end by 5 bases; junction bases not matched to a gene: 6. Germline CDR1 and CDR2: GTSNPN and SVGIG (reference sequence). The DNA of the CDR3 is TGTGCCTGGAATCCGGGACAGGGTCACAATGAGCAGTTCTTC. Translated, it gives CAWNPGQGHNEQFF.

This CDR3 reads CASSQRTSGSYEQYF. CDR3 nucleotides: TGCGCCAGCAGCCAACGGACTAGCGGATCCTACGAGCAGTACTTC. This chain links TRBV4-1 with TRBJ2-7; TRBD2 aligns across 10 bases. In germline, CDR1 is MGHRA, CDR2 YSYEKL. This CDR3 is 15 amino acids long. V shed 2 bases and J 1 base; nucleotides not matched to a gene: 2.